This T cell receptor beta chain was sequenced for a study of shared T cell receptors in the human thymus. Assay used: immunoSEQ multiplex PCR; TCRdb lists only in-frame clones, some missing. The table records about 710,000 clones, 70% to 90% of them present only once. Germline lookup yields CDR1 MDHEN and CDR2 SYDVKM. Trimming shortened V by 4 bases and J by 0 bases, and 10 bases separated the two germline ends. The CDR3 has 15 amino acids. A further study also used this sample, focusing on human thymus T cells.

The source material was thymocytes. This rearrangement joins TRBV28 to TRBJ1-3; possibly TRBD1 for D (5 bases). The TCR sequence derives from a boy under three years old with a congenital heart defect. This CDR3 is CASSYRGSSGNTIYF. CDR3 bases: TGTGCCAGCAGTTACCGGGGGAGCTCTGGAAACACCATATATTTT.